The present TCR beta chain was sequenced within a study of vaccination effects on CD4 cells after COVID-19. Whole-study results and caveats: Pronounced clonal contraction occurred in clones induced by infection and by vaccine late after vaccination.

Worth noting for this clone: Its matching antigen is unknown.

The assay was immunoSEQ multiplex PCR, and TCRdb's table has in-frame clones only and misses some. Here the sample spans roughly 70,000 clones, 76% being singletons. Trimming stripped 2 bases from V and 2 bases from J, with 17 bases between. The CDR3 length is 17 residues. Germline V CDR1 and CDR2: KGHSH, LQKENI. After expansion with viral peptide pools in the ViraFEST assay, antigen-specific CD4+ T cells were sequenced. Upon completion of 10 to 11 days in culture, CD4+ T cells were isolated. Vaccine administered to participants consisted of two doses of either BNT162b2 or mRNA-1273. Approximately 2 million PBMC were seeded per well and grown in the presence of about 9.6 IU/ml IL-2 and about 10 ug/ml peptides.

This chain links TRBV18 with TRBJ2-3, with a possible D match to TRBD2 (6 bases). Specimen: CD4+ T cells from PBMCs cultured with HCoV-OC43 spike peptides, collected after COVID-19 vaccination. Subset defined: HCoV-OC43 spike overlapping peptide pool stimulation. The clonotype was recovered from a human donor who received a COVID-19 vaccine. DNA for the CDR3: TGTGCCAGCTCACCAGGACGCGGGGCCCCCTCCACAGATACGCAGTATTTT. It is translated as CASSPGRGAPSTDTQYF.